The entry below gives a single T cell receptor (beta chain) sequence along with its context. This clonotype was counted ten times or more. No antigen is known for it. Base qualities are not provided; no much larger clone lies one nucleotide away. V loses 0 bases of germline sequence and J loses 5 bases, and the interval between the two ends is 13 bases. Taken from cysteine to phenylalanine, the CDR3 has 15 residues. Only the CDR3 DNA is retained, 45 bases long and in frame from the first base. Reading the germline V gene gives CDR1 MGHRA and CDR2 YSYEKL. This entry is derived from a study of CD8 T cells in ankylosing spondylitis (dated by TCRdb to the late 2010s). In the study overall: The study profiled T cell receptor beta repertoires in healthy donors and ankylosing spondylitis patients to find disease-linked TCR variants. The full study cohort was made up of about 25 ankylosing spondylitis patients and roughly 98 healthy donors. Samples of peripheral blood were taken, and for ankylosing spondylitis patients, synovial fluid was collected as well. General study outcomes and caveats: Some motif variants had previously been reported in the synovial fluid and blood of reactive arthritis patients, which suggests shared mechanisms of disease initiation. Blood from ankylosing spondylitis patients appeared to be characterized by a TCR beta motif made up of several highly homologous amino acid variants. In peripheral blood, the disease-linked clones were found at relatively low frequencies and had a CD8+ phenotype. According to the report, matched synovial fluid samples from ankylosing spondylitis patients were significantly enriched for the disease-linked clones.

These reads were obtained on an Illumina HiSeq 2500. Quantitative 5'-RACE with molecular barcodes was the method used to prepare the TCR beta libraries. The authors' pipeline ran thus. To identify disease-linked TCR variants, a new computational method was used, one built on a probabilistic model of VDJ rearrangement. The public reads were run again by TCRdb, first through fastp at Q25 and then through MiXCR, and only productive beta chains were kept. Rows are combined by CDR3 protein, so each entry shows the most common genes and DNA. In this record, the V and J calls reflect TCRdb's handling and not the investigators' own analysis. The sample table contains more than 60,000 distinct CDR3 sequences; only one count was recorded for roughly 5.2% of them. Together, the top ten hold over 2% of the sample.

The V and J genes are TRBV4-1 and TRBJ2-5; the D gene remains uncertain. This clonotype originated in a male donor with ankylosing spondylitis or in good health (not recorded which). Sequencing was performed on blood, either unsorted or a sorted T cell fraction (not recorded which). The CDR3 reads as follows: CASSQDSRTTETQYF. In nucleotide form, the sequence is TGCGCCAGCAGCCAAGATTCACGGACGACTGAGACCCAGTACTTC.